This T cell receptor beta chain originates from a study of cytomegalovirus exposure and HLA in healthy donors. Study outcomes and limitations: Association of a missense DCLRE1C variant with TCR beta V- and J-gene trimming was reported in a later analysis.

Points on this clone: Its antigen is undetermined.

Primers: 60 Vbeta forward and 13 Jbeta reverse. In the original workflow: Later work found approximately 80 million unique TCR beta chains, with 9.5 million to 14 million shared. Assay used: immunoSEQ multiplex PCR; TCRdb lists only in-frame clones, some missing. For V, J and clone size, that table is used; D and trimming come from the DNA. Here the sample spans some 150,000 clones, approximately 78% being singletons. Nominal health characterized the donors when sampled, though unrecorded immune exposures were likely. This donor's CMV serostatus went unrecorded. Source material: PBMCs. The receptor comes from a human donor in good health.

The CDR3 loop is CASSRRDSGNTIYF. Here the CDR3 DNA reads TGTGCCAGCAGCCGCCGGGATTCTGGAAACACCATATATTTT. V gene TRBV5-4 combines with J gene TRBJ1-3; D gene unclear. The V gene lost 4 bases and the J gene lost 1 base, with 9 bases spanning the gap. This CDR3 contains 14 residues. CDR1 is SGHNT and CDR2 is YYREEE in the germline V gene (reference sequence). Drawing the rest from reference TRBV5-4 and TRBJ1-3, the complete variable domain is ETGVTQSPTHLIKTRGQQVTLRCSSQSGHNTVSWYQQALGQGPQFIFQYYREEENGRGNFPPRFSGLQFPNYSSELNVNALELDDSALYLCASSRRDSGNTIYFGEGSWLTVV.